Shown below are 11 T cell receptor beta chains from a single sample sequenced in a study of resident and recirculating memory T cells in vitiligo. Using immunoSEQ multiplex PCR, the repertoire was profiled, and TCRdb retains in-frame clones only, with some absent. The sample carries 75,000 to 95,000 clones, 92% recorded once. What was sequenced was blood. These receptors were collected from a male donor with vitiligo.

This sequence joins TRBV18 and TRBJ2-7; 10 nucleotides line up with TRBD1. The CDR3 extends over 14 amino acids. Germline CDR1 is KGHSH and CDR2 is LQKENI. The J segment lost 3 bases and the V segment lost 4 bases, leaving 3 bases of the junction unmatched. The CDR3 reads CASSHDRGLYEQYF. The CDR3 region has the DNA TGTGCCAGCTCACACGACAGGGGGCTCTACGAGCAGTACTTC.

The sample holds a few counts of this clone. The CDR3 DNA reads TGTGCCAGCAGACAGGACAGCATGAACACTGAAGCTTTCTTT. Translation gives CASRQDSMNTEAFF. J is TRBJ1-1 and V is TRBV7-6, with D perhaps matching TRBD1 (6 bases). This CDR3 spans 14 amino acids. Germline V CDR1 and CDR2: SGHVS, FNYEAQ. V was clipped by 6 bases and J by 0 bases, with 11 bases between them.

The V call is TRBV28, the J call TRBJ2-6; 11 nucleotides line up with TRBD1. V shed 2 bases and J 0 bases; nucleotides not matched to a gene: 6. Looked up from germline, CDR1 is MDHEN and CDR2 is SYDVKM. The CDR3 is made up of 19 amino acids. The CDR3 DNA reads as TGTGCCAGCAGTTTAATTGGGACAGGGGGGTCCTCTGGGGCCAACGTCCTGACTTTC. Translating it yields CASSLIGTGGSSGANVLTF. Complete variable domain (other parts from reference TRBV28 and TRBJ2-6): DVKVTQSSRYLVKRTGEKVFLECVQDMDHENMFWYRQDPGLGLRLIYFSYDVKMKEKGDIPEGYSVSREKKERFSLILESASTNQTSMYLCASSLIGTGGSSGANVLTFGAGSRLTVL.

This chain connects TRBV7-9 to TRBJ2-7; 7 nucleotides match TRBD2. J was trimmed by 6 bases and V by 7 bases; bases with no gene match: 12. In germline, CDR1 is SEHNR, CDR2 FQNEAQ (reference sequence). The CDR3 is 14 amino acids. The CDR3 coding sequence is TGTGCCAGCAACCTCAACGGGGGGAGGGGCGAGCAGTACTTC. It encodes CASNLNGGRGEQYF. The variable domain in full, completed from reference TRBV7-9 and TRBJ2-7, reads DTGVSQNPRHKITKRGQNVTFRCDPISEHNRLYWYRQTLGQGPEFLTYFQNEAQLEKSRLLSDRFSAERPKGSFSTLEIQRTEQGDSAMYLCASNLNGGRGEQYFGPGTRLTVT.

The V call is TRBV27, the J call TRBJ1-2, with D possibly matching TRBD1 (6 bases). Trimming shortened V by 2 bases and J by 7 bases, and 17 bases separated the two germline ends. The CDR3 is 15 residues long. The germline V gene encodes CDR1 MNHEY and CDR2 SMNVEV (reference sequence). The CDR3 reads CASSLNGQGLGGYTF. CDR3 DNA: TGTGCCAGCAGTTTAAATGGGCAGGGGTTGGGTGGCTACACCTTC.

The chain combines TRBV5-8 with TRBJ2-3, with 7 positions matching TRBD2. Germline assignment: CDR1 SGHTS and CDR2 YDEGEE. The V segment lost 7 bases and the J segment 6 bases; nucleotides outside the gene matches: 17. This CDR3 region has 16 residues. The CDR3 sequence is CASGPLALAVRDTQYF. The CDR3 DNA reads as TGTGCCAGCGGCCCGCTCGCGCTAGCGGTCCGGGATACGCAGTATTTT.

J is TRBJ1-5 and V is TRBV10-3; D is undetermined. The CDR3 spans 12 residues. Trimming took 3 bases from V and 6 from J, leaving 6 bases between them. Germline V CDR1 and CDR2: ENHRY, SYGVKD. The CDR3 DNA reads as TGTGCCATCAGTGATGCCGGTCAGCCCCAGCATTTT. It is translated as CAISDAGQPQHF.

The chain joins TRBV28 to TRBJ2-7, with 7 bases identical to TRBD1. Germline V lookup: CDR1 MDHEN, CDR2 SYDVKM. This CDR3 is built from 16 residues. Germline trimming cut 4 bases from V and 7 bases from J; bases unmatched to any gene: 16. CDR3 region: CASSSPDRATLEEQYF. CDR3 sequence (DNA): TGTGCCAGCAGTTCCCCCGACAGGGCCACACTGGAAGAGCAGTACTTC.

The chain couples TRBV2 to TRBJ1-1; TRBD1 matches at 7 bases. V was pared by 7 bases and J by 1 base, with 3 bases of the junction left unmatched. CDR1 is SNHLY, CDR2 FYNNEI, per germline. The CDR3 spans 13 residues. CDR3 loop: CASTRQGNTEAFF. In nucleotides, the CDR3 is TGTGCCAGCACTAGACAGGGGAACACTGAAGCTTTCTTT.

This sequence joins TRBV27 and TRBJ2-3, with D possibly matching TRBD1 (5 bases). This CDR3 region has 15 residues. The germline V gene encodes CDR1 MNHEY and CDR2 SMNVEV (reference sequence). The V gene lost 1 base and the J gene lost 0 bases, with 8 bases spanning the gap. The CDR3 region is CASSLWGTSTDTQYF. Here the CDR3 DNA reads TGTGCCAGCAGTTTATGGGGCACTAGCACAGATACGCAGTATTTT.

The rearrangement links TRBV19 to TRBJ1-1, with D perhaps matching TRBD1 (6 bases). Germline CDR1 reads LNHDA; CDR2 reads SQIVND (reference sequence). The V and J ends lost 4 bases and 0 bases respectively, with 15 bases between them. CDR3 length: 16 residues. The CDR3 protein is CASSNGGSYMNTEAFF. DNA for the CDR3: TGTGCCAGTAGTAATGGGGGCTCATATATGAACACTGAAGCTTTCTTT.